This TCR beta chain was profiled in a study of post-analysis software for immune sequencing data. Study in general: The disease courses spanned relapsing-remitting, secondary progressive and progressive-relapsing forms of multiple sclerosis.

The TCR beta cDNA libraries contained unique molecular identifiers. TCRdb reprocessed the PCR reads with MiXCR, giving one entry per CDR3 protein. The table shows about 460,000 distinct CDR3 sequences, with 45% occurring only once. Details on this clonotype: Its antigen remains unknown.

V lost 2 bases and J lost 5, with 14 bases in between. The germline gives CDR1 SGDLS, CDR2 YYNGEE. The CDR3 totals 14 residues. Findings of the study overall: Controls showed lower frequencies than patients for a handful of TRBV segments, and TRBV5-6, TRBV5-1 and TRBV20-1 were among these. Relative to controls, patients with multiple sclerosis showed significantly lower normalized Chao1 diversity. The F measure placed samples prepared in the same batch into strongly shared clusters.

The rearrangement uses TRBV9 and TRBJ2-7; the D gene is possibly TRBD2 (5 bases). Sequencing was done on a sample of blood. The sequence was obtained from a girl aged 10 to 17 with multiple sclerosis. For the CDR3, the DNA is TGTGCCAGCAGCGTGGACCCCCACGGGGACGAGCAGTACTTC. Residues: CASSVDPHGDEQYF.